Each of the 12 T cell receptor beta chains below was sequenced from the same sample in a study of OX40 agonist ivuxolimab in advanced cancers. Repertoires were generated with immunoSEQ multiplex PCR, while TCRdb's copy carries only in-frame clones and drops some. The data show 20,000 to 25,000 clones, 65% to 90% seen once. The specimen was CD4+ or CD8+ T cells sorted from blood, collected in a trial of the OX40 agonist ivuxolimab. All receptors come from an adult with an advanced solid tumor such as melanoma, head and neck, liver or kidney cancer.

The V and J genes are TRBV6-1 and TRBJ1-5; 7 nucleotides agree with TRBD1. With V trimmed by 7 bases and J by 7 bases, 13 bases remained unmatched. CDR1 and CDR2 (germline): MNHNS, SASEGT. The CDR3 covers 15 residues. The CDR3 bases are TGTGCCAGCATGAACAGGGGTGCCCTATCCCAGCCCCAGCATTTT. Translating it yields CASMNRGALSQPQHF.

The J gene is TRBJ2-1, the V gene TRBV6-5, with 9 bases matching TRBD1. The V gene end was trimmed by 8 bases and the J gene end by 9 bases; junction bases not matched to a gene: 8. This CDR3 has 13 residues. Germline V gives CDR1 MNHEY, CDR2 SVGAGI. The CDR3 here is CASGPTGGGEQFF. The CDR3 DNA is TGTGCCAGCGGACCCACAGGGGGCGGTGAGCAGTTCTTC.

The J gene is TRBJ1-4, the V gene TRBV18, with a tentative D call TRBD1 (6 bases). The germline V and J ends were trimmed by 6 bases and 8 bases, with 19 bases remaining between them. The germline CDR1 and CDR2 sequences are KGHSH and LQKENI. The CDR3 extends over 15 amino acids. The CDR3 nucleotides read TGTGCCAGCTCGACTCCACAGGGACGAGGGGAAAAACTGTTTTTT. It encodes CASSTPQGRGEKLFF. Based on the CDR3 plus reference TRBV18 and TRBJ1-4, the full variable domain is NAGVMQNPRHLVRRRGQEARLRCSPMKGHSHVYWYRQLPEEGLKFMVYLQKENIIDESGMPKERFSAEFPKEGPSILRIQQVVRGDSAAYFCASSTPQGRGEKLFFGSGTQLSVL.

The chain uses TRBV29-1 and TRBJ2-7; 10 bases line up with TRBD2. The CDR3 extends over 15 amino acids. Germline-derived CDR1 and CDR2 are SQVTM and ANQGSEA. The trim removed 6 bases at V and 2 bases at J, leaving 10 bases unmatched. CDR3 DNA: TGCAGCGTAGTGCCCGGGACTAGCGCCACCTACGAGCAGTACTTC. Protein sequence: CSVVPGTSATYEQYF.

The chain recombines TRBV7-2 with TRBJ1-5, with 7 nucleotides matching TRBD1. Losses at the gene ends were 2 bases for V and 6 bases for J; bases not matched to a gene: 1. This CDR3 comprises 13 residues. Germline V CDR1 and CDR2: SGHTA, FQGNSA. This CDR3 is CASSLWTGQPQHF. The CDR3 DNA sequence: TGTGCCAGCAGCTTATGGACAGGTCAGCCCCAGCATTTT.

V usage is TRBV28 and J usage is TRBJ2-7; 7 bases fit TRBD1. Germline trimming cut 5 bases from V and 4 bases from J; bases unmatched to any gene: 11. CDR3 length: 15 residues. Germline values: CDR1 MDHEN, CDR2 SYDVKM. The CDR3 protein is CASSPYPGTAYEQYF. CDR3 bases: TGTGCCAGCAGTCCATACCCGGGGACAGCTTACGAGCAGTACTTC.

This clone is medium-sized in the sample. The rearrangement joins TRBV10-2 to TRBJ2-7, with D possibly being TRBD1 (5 bases). Germline V gene lookup returns CDR1 WSHSY and CDR2 SAAADI. CDR3 length: 13 residues. The ends were cut back, 0 bases at V and 2 bases at J, with 5 bases in the middle. The CDR3 here is CASSESTAYEQYF. CDR3 coding DNA: TGCGCCAGCAGTGAGTCGACAGCCTACGAGCAGTACTTC.

The V call is TRBV4-3, the J call TRBJ2-7; 9 bases map to TRBD2. The CDR3 totals 16 residues. Germline V gene lookup returns CDR1 LGHNA and CDR2 YSLEER. V shed 3 bases, J shed 5 bases, and the junction held 11 bases outside the gene matches. CDR3 DNA sequence: TGCGCCAGCAGCCATACGACCGGGACTAGCAGCCACGAGCAGTACTTC. Its protein is CASSHTTGTSSHEQYF.

The genes are TRBV4-1 and TRBJ2-7; D gene unclear. Germline-derived CDR1 and CDR2 are MGHRA and YSYEKL. The CDR3 consists of 13 residues. With 1 base removed from V and 3 bases from J, the gap between germline ends came to 7 bases. The CDR3 spells CASSQVGLYEQYF. The CDR3 nucleotides are TGCGCCAGCAGCCAAGTGGGCCTCTACGAGCAGTACTTC.

The V call is TRBV7-6, the J call TRBJ1-5; D might be TRBD1 (5 bases). V was trimmed by 1 base and J by 1 base, leaving 17 bases between them. CDR3 length: 18 amino acids. CDR1 SGHVS and CDR2 FNYEAQ come from the germline V gene. For the CDR3, the DNA is TGTGCCAGCAGCTTAGAATGGTCTGGACACGGGAGCAATCAGCCCCAGCATTTT. This sequence encodes CASSLEWSGHGSNQPQHF.

The chain has TRBV5-1 and TRBJ2-7; no clear D. Germline V CDR1 and CDR2: SGHRS, YFSETQ. V was shortened by 0 bases and J by 6 bases, with 13 bases between the two germline ends. The CDR3 consists of 14 residues. This CDR3 is CASSLAGHSAEQYF. The CDR3 DNA sequence: TGCGCCAGCAGCTTGGCCGGGCACTCCGCCGAGCAGTACTTC.

The chain employs TRBV11-2 and TRBJ2-7; D is possibly TRBD1 (6 bases). The CDR3 length is 13 residues. Germline V gene sequence: CDR1 SGHAT, CDR2 FQNNGV. V lost 1 base to trimming and J lost 6 bases, with 10 bases between them. The chain's CDR3 is CASSLGGLREQYF. In DNA form, the CDR3 reads TGTGCCAGCAGCTTAGGGGGGCTTCGCGAGCAGTACTTC.